The 17 T cell receptor beta chains in this list originate from one sample, sequenced in a study of cytomegalovirus exposure and HLA in healthy donors. PCR amplification relied on 60 Vbeta primers (plus 13 Jbeta primers). Some clones are missing from TCRdb's copy, which holds only in-frame ones; the method was immunoSEQ multiplex PCR. The sample contains over 150,000 clones, roughly 87% of which appear only once. Material for sequencing was PBMCs. These receptor sequences come from a girl aged 5-17 years in good health and CMV-seropositive.

J is TRBJ2-1 and V is TRBV11-3; 10 bases agree with TRBD2. V lost 5 bases, J lost 14 bases, and 9 bases stayed unmatched. Germline values: CDR1 SGHNT, CDR2 YENEEA. This CDR3 has 13 residues. The CDR3 DNA reads as TGTGCCAGCAGCCGGACTAGCGGCCTGGAGGAGTTCTTC. Amino acids: CASSRTSGLEEFF.

CDR3 DNA: TGTGCCAGCAGCTTGGGTGAGTCAGGGATTGTGGACTATGGCTACACCTTC. Amino acids: CASSLGESGIVDYGYTF. This chain joins TRBV5-5 and TRBJ1-2; tentatively, D is TRBD1 (5 bases). V was trimmed by 0 bases and J by 3 bases, leaving 18 bases between them. This CDR3 has 17 residues. Per the germline V gene, CDR1 is SGHKS and CDR2 is YYEKEE (reference sequence).

Turning to this clone: The sample contains more than one DNA sequence encoding this CDR3. This rearrangement joins TRBV29-1 to TRBJ2-1, with TRBD1 identical over 8 bases. The CDR3 totals 11 residues. The trim removed 5 bases at V and 6 bases at J, leaving 0 bases unmatched. Germline assignment: CDR1 SQVTM and CDR2 ANQGSEA. The CDR3 loop reads CSVTGGNEQFF. CDR3 DNA sequence: TGCAGCGTTACAGGGGGCAATGAGCAGTTCTTC.

The sample holds one count of this clone. The rearrangement joins TRBV7-2 to TRBJ2-1, with 11 bases fitting TRBD2. J lost 5 bases, V lost 6 bases, and 9 bases had no gene match. CDR3 size: 16 residues. Per the germline V gene, CDR1 is SGHTA and CDR2 is FQGNSA. The CDR3 reads CASSFPSGGTDNEQFF. As DNA, the CDR3 is TGTGCCAGCAGTTTTCCTAGCGGGGGGACAGACAATGAGCAGTTCTTC. Drawing the rest from reference TRBV7-2 and TRBJ2-1, the complete variable domain is GAGVSQSPSNKVTEKGKDVELRCDPISGHTALYWYRQSLGQGLEFLIYFQGNSAPDKSGLPSDRFSAERTGGSVSTLTIQRTQQEDSAVYLCASSFPSGGTDNEQFFGPGTRLTVL.

J is TRBJ2-7 and V is TRBV13; possibly TRBD1 for D (6 bases). V was trimmed by 5 bases and J by 3 bases, leaving 8 bases between them. Germline lookup yields CDR1 PRHDT and CDR2 FYEKMQ (reference sequence). The CDR3 sequence is 12 residues long. The CDR3 coding sequence is TGTGCCAGCAGCACACAGGGCTACGAGCAGTACTTC. This gives the protein CASSTQGYEQYF.

In regard to this clone: This same CDR3 is encoded by further DNA sequences in the sample. The rearrangement joins TRBV30 to TRBJ2-7; unclear D gene. Looked up from germline, CDR1 is GTSNPN and CDR2 is SVGIG (reference sequence). The CDR3 totals 11 residues. The ends were cut back, 0 bases at V and 4 bases at J, with 4 bases in the middle. CDR3 bases: TGTGCCTGGAGTGTACAATACGAGCAGTACTTC. Amino acid sequence: CAWSVQYEQYF.

The V and J genes are TRBV7-3 and TRBJ1-1; D possibly corresponds to TRBD1 (6 bases). Germline V lookup: CDR1 SGHTA, CDR2 FQGTGA. Trimming took 0 bases from V and 1 from J, leaving 9 bases between them. There are 15 residues in the CDR3. The CDR3 here is CASSLTGTQNTEAFF. In nucleotides, the CDR3 is TGTGCCAGCAGCTTAACCGGGACACAGAACACTGAAGCTTTCTTT.

The V call is TRBV5-8, the J call TRBJ2-2; the match to TRBD2 covers 14 bases. V lost 4 bases and J lost 5; bases outside the gene matches: 13. The germline CDR1 and CDR2 sequences are SGHTS and YDEGEE. The CDR3 runs 19 residues. For the CDR3, the DNA is TGTGCCAGCAGCCACGTGTTGACTAGCGGGAGGGCCGGAACCGGGGAGCTGTTTTTT. This codes for CASSHVLTSGRAGTGELFF.

This chain joins TRBV27 and TRBJ2-1; 10 positions agree with TRBD2. The germline V gene has CDR1 MNHEY and CDR2 SMNVEV (reference sequence). The CDR3 extends over 16 amino acids. The trim removed 1 base at V and 5 bases at J, leaving 5 bases unmatched. CDR3 in DNA: TGTGCCAGCAGTTTATTTAGCCTAGCGGGAGACAATGAGCAGTTCTTC. This sequence encodes CASSLFSLAGDNEQFF.

The J gene is TRBJ2-5, the V gene TRBV5-1; D is perhaps TRBD1 (6 bases). The J call may be in error: the DNA end matches TRBJ2-7 better. Per the germline V gene, CDR1 is SGHRS and CDR2 is YFSETQ. This CDR3 is 13 amino acids long. CDR3 coding DNA: TGCGCCAGCAGCTTGTTACAGGGCTACGAGCAGTACTTC. As protein: CASSLLQGYEQYF.

The gene calls are TRBV5-1 and TRBJ2-1, with TRBD2 matching over 8 bases. Germline V lookup: CDR1 SGHRS, CDR2 YFSETQ. This CDR3 is built from 18 residues. With 0 bases clipped from V and 8 bases from J, the junction kept 16 bases outside the gene matches. Here the CDR3 reads CASSLAVLYGRAHDEQFF. CDR3 nucleotides: TGCGCCAGCAGCTTGGCCGTCTTATACGGGAGGGCCCATGATGAGCAGTTCTTC.

The rearrangement uses TRBV6-1 and TRBJ2-5; D is perhaps TRBD1 (6 bases). CDR1 and CDR2 from the germline V gene are MNHNS and SASEGT. This CDR3 has 13 amino acids. V was clipped by 10 bases and J by 5 bases, with 17 bases between them. This CDR3 reads CATIQGSWETQYF. DNA for the CDR3: TGTGCCACCATACAGGGTTCGTGGGAGACCCAGTACTTC.

V gene TRBV28 combines with J gene TRBJ2-3, with TRBD2 matching 10 bases. Germline V gene lookup returns CDR1 MDHEN and CDR2 SYDVKM. This CDR3 region has 20 residues. Unmatched junction bases numbered 18, after V lost 4 bases and J lost 2 bases. The CDR3 nucleotides are TGTGCCAGCAGTTCCCGGCTAGCGGGAGAGTTCTCTCTTACCACAGATACGCAGTATTTT. The encoded protein is CASSSRLAGEFSLTTDTQYF.

This clone has a single count. The rearrangement uses TRBV7-9 and TRBJ2-1; no clear D. V shed 1 base and J shed 9 bases, with 7 bases lying between them. Per germline, CDR1 SEHNR and CDR2 FQNEAQ (reference sequence). The CDR3 has 12 amino acids. CDR3 sequence (DNA): TGTGCCAGCAGCTTAGATACGGGTGAGCAGTTCTTC. Translation: CASSLDTGEQFF.

The chain recombines TRBV18 with TRBJ2-7; 10 bases agree with TRBD2. V trimming: 5 bases; J trimming: 3 bases; junction bases outside the gene matches: 4. The CDR3 totals 14 residues. CDR1 and CDR2 from the germline V gene are KGHSH and LQKENI. CDR3 region: CASSASGGDYEQYF. CDR3 in DNA: TGTGCCAGCTCAGCTAGCGGGGGTGACTACGAGCAGTACTTC.

The chain is built from TRBV14 and TRBJ2-7, with 12 bases aligning to TRBD2. V lost 3 bases, J lost 9 bases, and 6 bases stayed unmatched. Germline assignment: CDR1 SGHDN and CDR2 FVKESK. This CDR3 spans 14 amino acids. In DNA, the CDR3 is TGTGCCAGCAGCCAGACTAGCGGGAGTCTAGGGCAGTACTTC. This encodes CASSQTSGSLGQYF.

This clone has a handful of counts. This chain connects TRBV4-1 to TRBJ2-3, with 8 bases matching TRBD2. The CDR3 extends over 16 amino acids. CDR1 is MGHRA, CDR2 YSYEKL, per germline. After removal of 4 bases from V and 4 bases from J, the junction contained 10 bases not matched to a gene. This CDR3 is CASSPIRGGLADTQYF. The CDR3 region has the DNA TGCGCCAGCAGCCCGATACGGGGGGGCCTCGCAGATACGCAGTATTTT.